Each of the 13 T cell receptor beta chains below was sequenced from the same sample in a study of cytomegalovirus exposure and HLA in healthy donors. The PCR ran on 60 Vbeta and 13 Jbeta primers. Clones were read by immunoSEQ multiplex PCR, and TCRdb kept only the in-frame ones, dropping some. Of some 200,000 clones in the sample, 65% to 85% were seen once. Sequenced material: PBMCs. All receptors come from a man aged 50 to 60 in good health and CMV-seronegative.

V gene TRBV10-1 combines with J gene TRBJ1-6, with D uncertain. The CDR3 extends over 15 amino acids. CDR1 WNHNN and CDR2 SYGVQD come from the germline V gene (reference sequence). The V end was cut by 0 bases, the J end by 9 bases, with 12 bases between. CDR3 in amino acids: CASSESLSGFSPLHF. In DNA form, the CDR3 reads TGCGCCAGCAGTGAGTCTTTAAGCGGGTTTTCACCCCTCCACTTT.

V and J are TRBV7-2 and TRBJ2-5, with TRBD2 identical over 7 bases. Unmatched junction bases numbered 8, after V lost 5 bases and J lost 11 bases. This CDR3 region has 12 residues. From germline, CDR1 is SGHTA and CDR2 FQGNSA. CDR3 residues: CASSTLGREQYF. The DNA of the CDR3 is TGTGCCAGCAGCACACTGGGGCGGGAGCAGTACTTC.

This chain connects TRBV9 to TRBJ2-2, with no clear D. The germline CDR1 and CDR2 sequences are SGDLS and YYNGEE. The CDR3 contains 13 residues. Trimming stripped 3 bases from V and 7 bases from J, with 10 bases between. CDR3 amino acids: CASSETIVGELFF. In nucleotides, the CDR3 is TGTGCCAGCAGCGAAACTATCGTCGGGGAGCTGTTTTTT.

The chain is built from TRBV28 and TRBJ2-3; TRBD1 matches 7 bases. This CDR3 spans 16 amino acids. The trim removed 2 bases at V and 3 bases at J, leaving 8 bases unmatched. From germline, CDR1 is MDHEN and CDR2 SYDVKM. CDR3 loop: CASSLPGQGVTDTQYF. The CDR3, as DNA: TGTGCCAGCAGTTTACCCGGGCAGGGGGTTACAGATACGCAGTATTTT. Combining the CDR3 with reference TRBV28 and TRBJ2-3 gives the whole variable domain DVKVTQSSRYLVKRTGEKVFLECVQDMDHENMFWYRQDPGLGLRLIYFSYDVKMKEKGDIPEGYSVSREKKERFSLILESASTNQTSMYLCASSLPGQGVTDTQYFGPGTRLTVL.

The sample holds one count of this clone. The CDR3 bases are TGTGCCAGCAGTCCCGACGGCAGGGTGAATCAGCCCCAGCATTTT. It translates to CASSPDGRVNQPQHF. J is TRBJ1-5 and V is TRBV6-6, with a possible D match to TRBD1 (5 bases). The germline V and J ends were trimmed by 5 bases and 4 bases, with 15 bases remaining between them. CDR1 MNHNY and CDR2 SVGAGI come from the germline V gene (reference sequence). This CDR3 has 15 residues.

The genes are TRBV4-1 and TRBJ2-6, with TRBD2 as a possible D gene (5 bases). Germline-derived CDR1 and CDR2 are MGHRA and YSYEKL. With 0 bases removed from V and 0 bases from J, the gap between germline ends came to 15 bases. CDR3 size: 19 residues. The CDR3 loop reads CASSQDPGSGSSGANVLTF. The CDR3, as DNA: TGCGCCAGCAGCCAAGATCCGGGCAGTGGGAGCTCTGGGGCCAACGTCCTGACTTTC.

The chain links TRBV11-2 to TRBJ2-7, with 11 bases matching TRBD2. Trimming took 6 bases from V and 3 from J; bases not matched to a gene: 7. Germline CDR1 reads SGHAT; CDR2 reads FQNNGV. The CDR3 length is 15 residues. The CDR3 is CASSLLAGVYYEQYF. For the CDR3, the DNA is TGTGCCAGCAGTCTACTAGCGGGGGTATACTACGAGCAGTACTTC.

Comment on this clone: Other DNA sequences from this sample encode an identical CDR3 as well. The genes are TRBV7-2 and TRBJ2-7; D uncertain. Germline CDR1 SGHTA, CDR2 FQGNSA. V shed 5 bases and J shed 0 bases, with 5 bases lying between them. The CDR3 covers 12 residues. CDR3 amino acids: CASSRSSYEQYF. Here the CDR3 DNA reads TGTGCCAGCAGCCGGAGCTCCTACGAGCAGTACTTC.

This clone was counted once. The chain combines TRBV10-3 with TRBJ2-7, with D perhaps TRBD2 (6 bases). Germline assignment: CDR1 ENHRY and CDR2 SYGVKD. The CDR3 is 16 amino acids. V dropped 2 bases and J dropped 7 bases, with 21 bases sitting between them. The CDR3: CAISETRRAPRGEQYF. For the CDR3, the DNA is TGTGCCATCAGTGAGACGAGGAGGGCCCCACGAGGGGAGCAGTACTTC.

The chain joins TRBV7-9 to TRBJ1-1; the D is unclear. The germline V gene has CDR1 SEHNR and CDR2 FQNEAQ (reference sequence). This CDR3 has 12 residues. The ends were cut back, 3 bases at V and 3 bases at J, with 5 bases in the middle. Here the CDR3 DNA reads TGTGCCAGCAGCTTGTCTGACACTGAAGCTTTCTTT. Translating it yields CASSLSDTEAFF.

The sample holds a few counts of this clone. This chain links TRBV7-8 with TRBJ2-3, with TRBD2 matching over 10 bases. The CDR3 consists of 15 residues. The V gene end was trimmed by 4 bases and the J gene end by 7 bases; junction bases not matched to a gene: 8. From germline, CDR1 is SGHVS and CDR2 FQNEAQ. CDR3 nucleotides: TGTGCCAGCAGCTACTTAGCGGGGGGAGGAAATACGCAGTATTTT. As protein: CASSYLAGGGNTQYF.

The chain joins TRBV2 to TRBJ1-6, with TRBD1 as a possible D gene (6 bases). This CDR3 spans 14 amino acids. V gave up 5 bases and J gave up 3 bases, with 8 bases separating them. Germline CDR1 is SNHLY and CDR2 is FYNNEI. CDR3 sequence reads: CASSQDSYNSPLHF. For the CDR3, the DNA is TGTGCCAGCAGTCAGGACAGCTATAATTCACCCCTCCACTTT.

This chain uses TRBV5-1 with TRBJ1-6, with D uncertain. V was trimmed by 0 bases and J by 9 bases, leaving 13 bases between them. Germline loops: CDR1 SGHRS, CDR2 YFSETQ. CDR3 size: 15 residues. CDR3 amino acids: CASSLGSGLGSPLHF. CDR3 sequence (DNA): TGCGCCAGCAGCTTGGGTTCTGGGCTCGGTTCACCCCTCCACTTT.